This T cell receptor (beta chain) was sequenced in a study of T cell repertoires in enteric fever (dated by TCRdb to the late 2010s). In the study overall: The Salmonella-specific repertoire of circulating effector CD4+ T cells was reconstructed from volunteers who had been experimentally challenged with Salmonella Typhi or Paratyphi A. Live fluorescence barcoding was joined in the study by mass cytometry, by T cell receptor sequencing and by unbiased single-cell cloning. To pick out the circulating effector CD4+ T cells responding to Salmonella infection, the researchers turned to mass cytometry. T cells, including ex vivo, were stained with tetramers that had been loaded with variants of the CdtB(105-125) peptide (SP110Y, ST110H). Results and caveats for the whole study, not just this receptor: Among the expanded clonotypes were cross-reactive responses to distantly related Salmonella serovars as well as clones that recognized antigens unique to S. Typhi or S. Paratyphi A. S. Typhi- and S. Paratyphi A-specific immunodominant T cell antigens were identified as HlyE and CdtB, respectively. Accumulation of T cells not cross-reacting between serovars appeared to be driven by single amino acid variations in the immunodominant proteins CdtB and PhoN.

Points on this clonotype: The antigen it recognizes is unknown. Base qualities are missing; no much larger clone stands one base away.

V lost 4 bases and J lost 3 bases; the stretch between them is 11 bases long. Per the germline V gene, SGHRS is the CDR1 and YFSETQ is the CDR2. Including cysteine and phenylalanine, the CDR3 has 14 amino acids. Only CDR3 DNA remains: 42 bases, in frame from the first base. Sequencer: Illumina MiSeq. TCRdb reprocessed the public reads (quality trimming at Q25 with fastp, clone calling with MiXCR) and kept in-frame beta chains. Duplicate CDR3 protein sequences are folded into a single record with the most common DNA and genes. Within this sample are 1,600 or so distinct CDR3 sequences, with 30% to 45% of them counted one time only. The ten largest account for 15% to 20% of the sample.

The sample comprised CCR7- CD38- CD4+ T cells from PBMCs. The origin of this receptor is a human donor with Salmonella enteric fever, either typhoid or paratyphoid (not recorded which). The chain was built from TRBV5-1 and TRBJ2-1, with no reliable assignment of the D segment. The CDR3 protein: CASSLSGVYNEQFF. The bases read TGCGCCAGCAGCCTGTCCGGTGTCTACAATGAGCAGTTCTTC.